Listed below are T cell receptor beta chains from one sample, sequenced in a study of OX40 agonist ivuxolimab in advanced cancers. Libraries were prepared by immunoSEQ multiplex PCR; TCRdb keeps only in-frame clonotypes and omits some of them. The sample holds roughly 63,000 clones, 86% seen once. This specimen consisted of CD4+ or CD8+ T cells sorted from blood, obtained in a trial of the OX40 agonist ivuxolimab. The source is an adult with an advanced solid tumor such as melanoma, head and neck, liver or kidney cancer. The CDR3 runs from the conserved cysteine through the conserved F or W. Each record gives: V gene, clone size, D gene, J gene, CDR3 DNA, CDR3 protein. The D gene is left open where the match is weak. Not all rows give a size; the values are once, few, many and, for expanded clones, a class.

TRBV18	once	.	TRBJ1-1	TGTGCCAGCTCACCGGGGACTGGAGCTTTCTTT	CASSPGTGAFF
TRBV10-3	.	.	TRBJ1-1	TGTGCCATCAGTGAGGACACGGCGAACACTGAAGCTTTCTTT	CAISEDTANTEAFF
TRBV19	.	TRBD1	TRBJ1-2	TGTGCCAGTAGTCCCCGACAGGGACTCAGCTATGGCTACACCTTC	CASSPRQGLSYGYTF
TRBV5-4	few	.	TRBJ1-1	TGTGCCAGCAGCTTTGGCAGGGTGGTGAACACTGAAGCTTTCTTT	CASSFGRVVNTEAFF
TRBV5-1	.	.	TRBJ2-3	TGCGCCAGCAGCTTGTGGGGAAAGGGAATGGCAGATACGCAGTATTTT	CASSLWGKGMADTQYF
TRBV9	.	.	TRBJ1-2	TGTGCCAGCACCTCCCTGGGGGGGCTCGGTGGCTACACCTTC	CASTSLGGLGGYTF
TRBV5-1	.	.	TRBJ1-1	TGCGCCAGCAGCTTCGGGGCAGGGAGGAACACTGAAGCTTTCTTT	CASSFGAGRNTEAFF
TRBV5-8	.	.	TRBJ1-1	TGTGCCAGCAGCCCGACCTTATACCTACCTGAAGCTTTCTTT	CASSPTLYLPEAFF
TRBV6-1	.	TRBD1	TRBJ1-2	TGTGCCAGCGGACAGGGGCGAGGCTACACCTTC	CASGQGRGYTF
TRBV5-1	.	TRBD1	TRBJ2-7	TGCGCCAGCAGCCCGGACAGGGGAACCTACGAGCAGTACTTC	CASSPDRGTYEQYF
TRBV6-6	.	.	TRBJ1-4	TGTGCCAGCCAAGGGGGGGCGAATGAAAAACTGTTTTTT	CASQGGANEKLFF
TRBV5-5	.	TRBD2	TRBJ2-3	TGTGCCAGCAGCGCTACTTCAGGACTAGCCGCAGATACGCAGTATTTT	CASSATSGLAADTQYF
TRBV28	.	.	TRBJ2-7	TGTGCCAGCAGTTTCGTTCCGCTAGCGAGGGGGGGGTACGAGCAGTACTTC	CASSFVPLARGGYEQYF
TRBV6-1	once	TRBD1	TRBJ2-1	TGTGCCAGCAGTGCAGGACAGGGAATTGCTCTCTTC	CASSAGQGIALF
TRBV7-6	.	.	TRBJ2-7	TGTGCCAGCAGCAGACTGGAAGCCTACGAGCAGTACTTC	CASSRLEAYEQYF